This T cell receptor beta chain was identified in a study of OX40 agonist ivuxolimab in advanced cancers. Study context: Males comprised 70% to 90% of the group, whose mean age was approximately 60 years (range roughly 23 to 80).

On this clone: What it binds is not known.

Whole-study findings and limits: Individuals who were partial responders at 0.1-3.0 mg/kg had clonal expansion that ranked among the lowest. A proportion of nonresponders additionally exhibited low normalized T-cell clonal expansion.

The CDR3 loop spans 13 amino acids. Germline CDR1 reads GTSNPN; CDR2 reads SVGIG (reference sequence). Trimming left V 5 bases short and J 4 bases short, with 14 bases between. The repertoire was sequenced with immunoSEQ multiplex PCR; TCRdb's copy has only in-frame clones and lacks some. Among approximately 77,000 clones listed, 80% to 95% were seen once. The clonotype comes from an adult with an advanced solid tumor such as melanoma, head and neck, liver or kidney cancer. The V call is TRBV30, the J call TRBJ1-1; D not certain. This specimen consisted of CD4+ or CD8+ T cells sorted from blood, obtained in a trial of the OX40 agonist ivuxolimab. CDR3 coding DNA: TGTGCCTGGGAGTCGGGTTTAGGCACTGAAGCTTTCTTT. It encodes CAWESGLGTEAFF.